A selection of T cell receptor beta chains follows, all from one sample in a study of shared clonotypes between healthy human individuals. Some clones are missing from TCRdb's copy, which holds only in-frame ones; the method was immunoSEQ multiplex PCR. The profile covers 1,400,000 or so clones, with approximately 98.5% appearing a single time and roughly 0.35% taken by the ten largest. Material for sequencing was naive CD4+ T cells sorted from blood. The receptors here all came from a man younger than 45 in good health. Each CDR3 is given without its conserved first and last residue. Each record gives: CDR3 protein, J gene, clone size, CDR3 length, V gene. Size is stated for part of the rows, as once, few or many counts, or as a class when the clone is expanded.

ASSLGPRDTGELF TRBJ2-2 once 13 TRBV5-1
ATERGGESYGYT TRBJ1-2 - 12 TRBV19
ASSVGRRQGESDTQY TRBJ2-3 - 15 TRBV9
ASGRVVNTEAF TRBJ1-1 - 11 TRBV6-1
ASSRRASGRETQY TRBJ2-5 once 13 TRBV7-2
ASSVGPSYEQY TRBJ2-7 - 11 TRBV9
ASSFDNYEQY TRBJ2-7 - 10 TRBV11-3
ASSSDRVADSNQPQH TRBJ1-5 - 15 TRBV7-8
ASSQREGDNEQF TRBJ2-1 - 12 TRBV11-2
ASSGNWGANTGELF TRBJ2-2 - 14 TRBV6-4
ASSLSRPTYEQY TRBJ2-7 - 12 TRBV28
ASSLVGPYEQY TRBJ2-7 once 11 TRBV7-9
SVGQVAYEQY TRBJ2-7 - 10 TRBV29-1
ASSLATTGQAYNEQF TRBJ2-1 - 15 TRBV7-9
ASSLWDQETQY TRBJ2-5 once 11 TRBV7-3
ASSIDLQREGLNEQF TRBJ2-1 - 15 TRBV19
ASSASGTGKNTEAF TRBJ1-1 - 14 TRBV7-9
ASSLAGGNEQF TRBJ2-1 - 11 TRBV5-4
ASSLDRADTQY TRBJ2-3 - 11 TRBV11-2
ASSPIIRQGARELF TRBJ1-4 once 14 TRBV5-5
ASSLDGAGEYEQF TRBJ2-1 few 13 TRBV11-3